A selection of T cell receptor beta chains follows, all from one sample in a study of blood T cell repertoires in COVID-19. This table comes from immunoSEQ multiplex PCR, and its TCRdb copy is limited to in-frame clones, with some not included. The repertoire holds tens of thousands of clones, with over 65% as singletons. The specimen sequenced was peripheral blood. The receptor set was obtained from a human donor in a cohort sampled during active COVID-19. Each CDR3 is given with its conserved first and last residue. D genes are given only for firm matches. Not every row has a clone size; where given, it reads once, few, many or a size class.

length | size | D | J | V | CDR3 | DNA
13 | - | - | TRBJ2-7 | TRBV6-5 | CASRVEGTYEQYF | TGTGCCAGCAGGGTGGAGGGGACCTACGAGCAGTACTTC
14 | - | - | TRBJ2-5 | TRBV15 | CATSRGPAQETQYF | TGTGCCACCAGCAGAGGGCCAGCGCAAGAGACCCAGTACTTC
15 | - | - | TRBJ1-4 | TRBV19 | CASSIRRGTGEKLFF | TGTGCCAGTAGTATAAGGAGGGGCACTGGGGAAAAACTGTTTTTT
12 | - | - | TRBJ1-1 | TRBV19 | CASRRGWTEAFF | TGTGCCAGTAGAAGGGGTTGGACTGAAGCTTTCTTT
15 | few | - | TRBJ2-2 | TRBV28 | CASSSSGLDTGELFF | -
13 | - | - | TRBJ1-1 | TRBV5-1 | CASLKEKGTRAFF | TGCGCCAGCCTCAAGGAAAAAGGGACTCGGGCTTTCTTT
15 | - | TRBD1 | TRBJ1-2 | TRBV6-5 | CASSSGTGSDYGYTF | TGTGCCAGCAGTTCAGGGACAGGGTCAGACTATGGCTACACCTTC
14 | - | TRBD2 | TRBJ2-7 | TRBV19 | CASSIVAGGYEQYF | TGTGCCAGTAGTATTGTGGCGGGGGGCTACGAGCAGTACTTC
14 | - | - | TRBJ2-3 | TRBV2 | CASTVSLSTDTQYF | TGTGCCAGCACCGTGAGTCTCTCCACAGATACGCAGTATTTT
16 | once | - | TRBJ2-2 | TRBV11-2 | CASSLGGGKNTGELFF | TGTGCCAGCAGCTTAGGAGGCGGGAAGAACACCGGGGAGCTGTTTTTT
15 | - | TRBD1 | TRBJ2-5 | TRBV5-1 | CASSNGQGAVETQYF | TGCGCCAGCAGCAACGGACAGGGGGCGGTGGAGACCCAGTACTTC
14 | - | TRBD2 | TRBJ2-5 | TRBV29-1 | CSVSPTSGQETQYF | TGCAGCGTTTCCCCGACTAGCGGTCAAGAGACCCAGTACTTC
14 | - | - | TRBJ1-1 | TRBV10-3 | CAISERDTAIPAFF | TGTGCCATCAGTGAGCGGGACACCGCTATTCCAGCTTTCTTT
17 | - | - | TRBJ2-4 | TRBV5-6 | CASSLDSGALAKNIQYF | TGTGCCAGCAGCTTGGATTCGGGAGCACTAGCCAAAAACATTCAGTACTTC
15 | once | - | TRBJ2-2 | TRBV27 | CASSLRRVDTGELFF | TGTGCCAGCAGTTTAAGGAGGGTGGACACCGGGGAGCTGTTTTTT
14 | - | - | TRBJ1-4 | TRBV5-4 | CASSPAQGFEKLFF | TGTGCCAGCAGCCCCGCACAGGGATTCGAAAAACTGTTTTTT
15 | - | - | TRBJ2-3 | TRBV4-1 | CASSPTSYSTDTQYF | TGCGCCAGCAGCCCGACTAGTTATAGCACAGATACGCAGTATTTT
16 | - | TRBD2 | TRBJ2-7 | TRBV6-1 | CASSGTSGRPGHEQYF | TGTGCCAGCAGTGGGACTAGCGGGAGGCCGGGTCACGAGCAGTACTTC
16 | - | - | TRBJ2-6 | TRBV18 | CASSPGGAAGANVLTF | TGTGCCAGCTCACCGGGGGGGGCTGCTGGGGCCAACGTCCTGACTTTC
14 | - | TRBD1 | TRBJ1-2 | TRBV28 | CASSFQGAGYGYTF | TGTGCCAGCAGTTTTCAGGGGGCAGGATATGGCTACACCTTC
15 | - | - | TRBJ1-1 | TRBV9 | CASTPTGGLNTEAFF | TGTGCCAGCACCCCCACGGGGGGATTGAACACTGAAGCTTTCTTT
16 | few | TRBD2 | TRBJ2-2 | TRBV5-6 | CASSRDRGSLRGELFF | TGTGCCAGCAGCCGGGACCGCGGGAGCCTAAGAGGGGAGCTGTTTTTT
15 | - | - | TRBJ1-3 | TRBV6-5 | CASSLGGALGNTIYF | TGTGCCAGCTCCCTCGGGGGGGCGCTAGGAAACACCATATATTTT
14 | - | - | TRBJ1-5 | TRBV10-3 | CAIRGEGGYQPQHF | TGTGCCATCAGGGGAGAGGGCGGATATCAGCCCCAGCATTTT
14 | - | - | TRBJ2-7 | TRBV7-9 | CASSLSGLTYEQYF | TGTGCCAGCAGTCTGTCCGGACTTACCTACGAGCAGTACTTC
12 | - | - | TRBJ1-1 | TRBV19 | CASSPQNTEAFF | TGTGCCAGTAGTCCCCAGAACACTGAAGCTTTCTTT
14 | - | - | TRBJ1-1 | TRBV9 | CASSAGTLNTEAFF | TGTGCCAGCAGCGCAGGGACTCTGAACACTGAAGCTTTCTTT
12 | - | - | TRBJ1-2 | TRBV10-3 | CAISFREEGYTF | TGTGCCATCAGTTTCAGGGAGGAGGGCTACACCTTC
14 | - | - | TRBJ2-7 | TRBV2 | CASSPALAPYEQYF | TGTGCCAGCAGTCCGGCTCTAGCCCCCTACGAGCAGTACTTC
16 | - | - | TRBJ2-6 | TRBV13 | CASSLGQGSGANVLTF | TGTGCCAGCAGCTTAGGCCAGGGCTCTGGGGCCAACGTCCTGACTTTC
13 | few | TRBD1 | TRBJ1-6 | TRBV30 | CAWSPGGNSPLHF | TGTGCCTGGAGTCCAGGGGGTAATTCACCCCTCCACTTT
12 | - | TRBD1 | TRBJ1-1 | TRBV5-1 | CASRDRNFEAFF | TGCGCCAGCCGGGACAGGAACTTTGAAGCTTTCTTT
14 | - | - | TRBJ1-4 | TRBV6-5 | CASRAGRNNEKLFF | TGTGCCAGCAGAGCCGGCAGGAATAATGAAAAACTGTTTTTT
15 | - | - | TRBJ1-3 | TRBV6-1 | CASSEGGLNGNTIYF | TGTGCCAGCAGTGAAGGGGGACTAAATGGAAACACCATATATTTT
15 | - | - | TRBJ2-3 | TRBV9 | CASSVASENTDTQYF | TGTGCCAGCAGCGTGGCCTCTGAAAACACAGATACGCAGTATTTT
14 | - | TRBD1 | TRBJ2-2 | TRBV2 | CASSVEGATGELFF | TGTGCCAGCAGTGTTGAGGGGGCCACCGGGGAGCTGTTTTTT
15 | - | - | TRBJ1-4 | TRBV6-5 | CASSYSSGANEKLFF | TGTGCCAGCAGTTACTCTTCCGGGGCTAATGAAAAACTGTTTTTT
16 | - | TRBD1 | TRBJ1-3 | TRBV5-1 | CASSTRTGLSGNTIYF | TGCGCCAGCAGCACGCGGACAGGGCTCTCTGGAAACACCATATATTTT
13 | few | - | TRBJ2-1 | TRBV5-4 | CASSSPTNNEQFF | TGTGCCAGCAGCTCCCCAACAAACAATGAGCAGTTCTTC
17 | - | - | TRBJ1-1 | TRBV4-2 | CASSQEAPQVMNTEAFF | TGTGCCAGCAGCCAAGAGGCCCCACAGGTAATGAACACTGAAGCTTTCTTT
16 | - | TRBD2 | TRBJ2-5 | TRBV28 | CASSPGGTRGQETQYF | TGTGCCAGCAGCCCTGGCGGGACTAGGGGACAAGAGACCCAGTACTTC
13 | - | - | TRBJ2-5 | TRBV2 | CASSPDSAETQYF | TGTGCCAGCAGTCCGGACAGTGCAGAGACCCAGTACTTC
13 | once | - | TRBJ1-1 | TRBV6-5 | CASSRTENTEAFF | TGTGCCAGCAGTCGCACAGAGAACACTGAAGCTTTCTTT
18 | - | TRBD2 | TRBJ2-1 | TRBV12-5 | CASGWSGTSGVSYNEQFF | TGTGCTAGTGGTTGGTCCGGGACTAGCGGGGTCTCCTACAATGAGCAGTTCTTC
13 | - | TRBD1 | TRBJ2-7 | TRBV30 | CASWGQGGREQYF | TGTGCCTCCTGGGGACAGGGAGGGAGGGAGCAGTACTTC
15 | - | TRBD2 | TRBJ2-5 | TRBV6-5 | CASSRWTSGQETQYF | TGTGCCAGCAGCCGATGGACTAGCGGACAAGAGACCCAGTACTTC
14 | - | TRBD1 | TRBJ2-7 | TRBV7-7 | CASSPTGGGGEQYF | TGTGCTAGCAGCCCCACAGGGGGCGGGGGAGAGCAGTACTTC
16 | - | TRBD1 | TRBJ2-3 | TRBV28 | CASSPPGTGLGDTQYF | TGTGCCAGCAGTCCCCCCGGGACAGGGCTTGGAGATACGCAGTATTTT
15 | - | TRBD1 | TRBJ2-4 | TRBV28 | CASSLLTDRVDIQYF | TGTGCCAGCAGTTTGCTGACCGACAGGGTTGACATTCAGTACTTC
16 | - | - | TRBJ1-2 | TRBV3-1/TRBV3-2 | CASSQGHTATVYGYTF | TGTGCCAGCAGCCAAGGGCACACCGCAACCGTCTATGGCTACACCTTC
13 | - | - | TRBJ1-5 | TRBV2 | CASRMGGDQPQHF | TGTGCCAGTAGAATGGGGGGGGATCAGCCCCAGCATTTT
15 | - | TRBD1 | TRBJ1-1 | TRBV5-1 | CASSAGTVMNTEAFF | TGCGCCAGCAGCGCGGGGACAGTTATGAACACTGAAGCTTTCTTT
15 | - | - | TRBJ2-7 | TRBV6-2/TRBV6-3 | CASSYSGQNLDEQYF | TGTGCCAGCAGTTACTCAGGACAAAACCTGGACGAGCAGTACTTC
15 | - | TRBD1 | TRBJ1-2 | TRBV5-1 | CASRRVMGTDYGYTF | TGCGCCAGCAGAAGGGTGATGGGGACAGACTATGGCTACACCTTC
14 | - | - | TRBJ1-1 | TRBV3-1/TRBV3-2 | CASSQRERNTEAFF | TGTGCCAGCAGCCAAAGAGAGAGGAACACTGAAGCTTTCTTT
14 | - | TRBD1 | TRBJ1-1 | TRBV7-8 | CASTPGQGGTEAFF | TGTGCCAGCACCCCAGGACAGGGAGGCACTGAAGCTTTCTTT
15 | - | TRBD1 | TRBJ1-5 | TRBV13 | CASSSGGTGLQPQHF | TGTGCCAGCAGCTCCGGGGGGACAGGCCTTCAGCCCCAGCATTTT
15 | - | TRBD2 | TRBJ2-7 | TRBV6-5 | CASSLTQGLAGQGPF | TGTGCCAGCAGTCTAACCCAGGGACTAGCGGGCCAGGGCCCCTTC
15 | - | TRBD2 | TRBJ2-7 | TRBV29-1 | CSVSIGSGSAYEQYF | TGCAGCGTCTCGATAGGGAGCGGGAGCGCCTACGAGCAGTACTTC